Following are 9 T cell receptor beta chains from one sample sequenced in a study of blood T cells in healthy people across ages. A second PCR, run for about 7 to 12 cycles, used a sample-barcoded 5' primer plus a J-beta primer mix. Via MiXCR, TCRdb re-called the 5' RACE reads, giving one row per CDR3 protein. The sample holds fewer than 800,000 distinct CDR3 sequences; under 25% are singletons and the top ten take roughly 3.6%. Specimen: blood. The receptors here all came from a man aged 65-85 years in good health.

This sequence joins TRBV5-1 and TRBJ2-5; D not resolved. The J call is doubtful: the DNA matches TRBJ2-1 better. The CDR3 sequence is 12 residues long. The germline V gene has CDR1 SGHRS and CDR2 YFSETQ. CDR3 DNA sequence: TGCGCCAGCAGCTTGTCTGTGAGTGAGCAGTTCTTC. Residues: CASSLSVSEQFF.

This chain joins TRBV5-5 and TRBJ2-1, with TRBD1 matching 7 bases. The J call is uncertain, as TRBJ2-7 better fits the DNA end. The germline V gene encodes CDR1 SGHKS and CDR2 YYEKEE (reference sequence). The CDR3 has 15 residues. The CDR3 loop reads CASSLAKGQLYEQYF. The CDR3 nucleotides are TGTGCCAGCAGCTTGGCCAAGGGACAGCTCTACGAGCAGTACTTC.

The rearrangement uses TRBV2 and TRBJ2-5, with a weak D call TRBD2 (6 bases). The last part of the DNA fits TRBJ2-1 better; the J call may be wrong. Germline V gives CDR1 SNHLY, CDR2 FYNNEI. The length of the CDR3 is 13 residues. The CDR3 region is CASPGEFNNEQFF. In DNA, the CDR3 is TGTGCCAGCCCGGGGGAGTTCAACAATGAGCAGTTCTTC.

This chain joins TRBV10-3 and TRBJ1-4, with D possibly matching TRBD1 (6 bases). V gave up 5 bases and J gave up 5 bases, with 12 bases separating them. In germline, CDR1 is ENHRY, CDR2 SYGVKD. The CDR3 is 14 amino acids. CDR3 protein: CAISTGSPNEKLFF. The CDR3 DNA reads TGTGCCATCAGTACAGGGAGTCCAAATGAAAAACTGTTTTTT.

Many counts were recorded for this clonotype. The genes are TRBV7-2 and TRBJ2-3, with 10 bases matching TRBD2. The CDR3 covers 15 residues. CDR1 and CDR2 from the germline V gene are SGHTA and FQGNSA. After removal of 5 bases from V and 2 bases from J, the junction contained 4 bases not matched to a gene. The chain's CDR3 is CASSRLAGPTDTQYF. The CDR3, as DNA: TGTGCCAGCAGCCGACTAGCGGGCCCCACAGATACGCAGTATTTT.

This clonotype was seen a few times. The rearrangement joins TRBV2 to TRBJ2-1; D is perhaps TRBD1 or TRBD2 (6 bases each). With 6 bases removed from V and 9 bases from J, the gap between germline ends came to 21 bases. The germline V gene has CDR1 SNHLY and CDR2 FYNNEI. CDR3 length equals 15 residues. CDR3 coding DNA: TGTGCCAGCAGGAACCGTACAGGGAGGTATGGTGAGCAGTTCTTC. Its translation: CASRNRTGRYGEQFF.

This clonotype has more than one count but fewer than ten. J is TRBJ2-5 and V is TRBV21-1. TRBV21-1 is a pseudogene segment. The CDR3 sequence is 15 residues long. The DNA for the CDR3 is TGTGCCAGCAGCAAAGGGCGGTTGGTCCCAGAGACCCAGTACTTC. Its protein is CASSKGRLVPETQYF.

This clonotype was detected a few times. This chain uses TRBV7-9 with TRBJ2-7; D remains unclear. The CDR3 loop spans 17 amino acids. Trimming removed 5 bases at V and 3 bases at J, with 23 bases between. Germline loops: CDR1 SEHNR, CDR2 FQNEAQ (reference sequence). CDR3 region: CASSPPGHKTFIYEQYF. The CDR3 bases are TGTGCCAGCAGCCCCCCCGGCCATAAAACCTTTATCTACGAGCAGTACTTC.

The CDR3 nucleotides read TGTGCCACCAGCCTAATCGAAGGACAGCGCTCCTACGAGCAGTACTTC. This gives the protein CATSLIEGQRSYEQYF. This chain connects TRBV24-1 to TRBJ2-7; possible D gene TRBD1, 6 bases. The CDR3 loop spans 16 amino acids. From germline, CDR1 is KGHDR and CDR2 SFDVKD. The V and J ends lost 7 bases and 0 bases respectively, with 18 bases between them.